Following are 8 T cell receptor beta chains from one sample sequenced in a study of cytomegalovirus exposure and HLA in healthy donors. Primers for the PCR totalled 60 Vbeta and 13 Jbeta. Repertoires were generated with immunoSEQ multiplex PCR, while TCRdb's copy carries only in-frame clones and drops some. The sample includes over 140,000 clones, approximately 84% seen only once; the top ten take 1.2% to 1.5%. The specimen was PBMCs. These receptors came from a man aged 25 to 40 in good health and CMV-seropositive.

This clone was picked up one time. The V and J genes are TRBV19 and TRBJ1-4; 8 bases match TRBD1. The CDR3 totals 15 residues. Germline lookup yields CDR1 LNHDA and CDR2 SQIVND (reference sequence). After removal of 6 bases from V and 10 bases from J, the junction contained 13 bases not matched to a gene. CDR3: CASSFSDREVGKLFF. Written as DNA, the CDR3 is TGTGCCAGTAGCTTTTCGGACAGGGAAGTTGGAAAACTGTTTTTT.

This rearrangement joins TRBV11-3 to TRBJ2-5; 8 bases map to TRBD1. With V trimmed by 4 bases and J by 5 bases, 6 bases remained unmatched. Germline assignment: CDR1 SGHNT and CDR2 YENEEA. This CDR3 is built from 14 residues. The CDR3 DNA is TGTGCCAGCAGCTCCGACAGGGGCGGGGAGACCCAGTACTTC. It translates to CASSSDRGGETQYF.

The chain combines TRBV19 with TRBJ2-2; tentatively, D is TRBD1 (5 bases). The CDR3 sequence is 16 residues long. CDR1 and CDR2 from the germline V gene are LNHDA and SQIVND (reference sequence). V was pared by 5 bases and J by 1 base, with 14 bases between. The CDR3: CASSVTGALNTGELFF. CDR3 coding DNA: TGTGCCAGTAGTGTAACAGGCGCCTTGAACACCGGGGAGCTGTTTTTT.

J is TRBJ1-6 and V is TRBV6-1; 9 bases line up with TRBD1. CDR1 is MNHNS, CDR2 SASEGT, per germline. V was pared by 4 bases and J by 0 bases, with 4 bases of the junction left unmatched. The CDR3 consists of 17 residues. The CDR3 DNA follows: TGTGCCAGCAGTGGGACAGGGGCGAGCTCCTATAATTCACCCCTCCACTTT. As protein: CASSGTGASSYNSPLHF.

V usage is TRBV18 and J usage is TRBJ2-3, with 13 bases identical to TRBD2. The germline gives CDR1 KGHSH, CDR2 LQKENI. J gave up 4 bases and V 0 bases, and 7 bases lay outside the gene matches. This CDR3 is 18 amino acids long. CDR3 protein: CASSPPTSGGQAADTQYF. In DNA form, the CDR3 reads TGTGCCAGCTCACCACCGACTAGCGGGGGGCAGGCCGCAGATACGCAGTATTTT.

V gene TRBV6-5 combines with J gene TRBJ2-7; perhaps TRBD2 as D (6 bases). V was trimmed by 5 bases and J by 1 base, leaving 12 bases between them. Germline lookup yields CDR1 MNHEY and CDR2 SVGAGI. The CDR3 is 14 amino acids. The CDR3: CASSPPGLSYEQYF. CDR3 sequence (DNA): TGTGCCAGCAGTCCCCCGGGACTTTCCTACGAGCAGTACTTC.

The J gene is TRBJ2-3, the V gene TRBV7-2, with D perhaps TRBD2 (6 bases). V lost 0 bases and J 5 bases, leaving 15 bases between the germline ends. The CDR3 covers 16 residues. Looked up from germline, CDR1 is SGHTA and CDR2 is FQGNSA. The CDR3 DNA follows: TGTGCCAGCAGCTTAGCTAGCGGTCGTACCGGAGATACGCAGTATTTT. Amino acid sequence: CASSLASGRTGDTQYF.

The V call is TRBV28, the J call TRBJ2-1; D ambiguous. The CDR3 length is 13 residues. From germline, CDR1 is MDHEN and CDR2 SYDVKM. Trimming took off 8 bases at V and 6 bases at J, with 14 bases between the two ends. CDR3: CASRNSRFNEQFF. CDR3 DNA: TGTGCCAGCCGAAACTCCCGCTTCAATGAGCAGTTCTTC.